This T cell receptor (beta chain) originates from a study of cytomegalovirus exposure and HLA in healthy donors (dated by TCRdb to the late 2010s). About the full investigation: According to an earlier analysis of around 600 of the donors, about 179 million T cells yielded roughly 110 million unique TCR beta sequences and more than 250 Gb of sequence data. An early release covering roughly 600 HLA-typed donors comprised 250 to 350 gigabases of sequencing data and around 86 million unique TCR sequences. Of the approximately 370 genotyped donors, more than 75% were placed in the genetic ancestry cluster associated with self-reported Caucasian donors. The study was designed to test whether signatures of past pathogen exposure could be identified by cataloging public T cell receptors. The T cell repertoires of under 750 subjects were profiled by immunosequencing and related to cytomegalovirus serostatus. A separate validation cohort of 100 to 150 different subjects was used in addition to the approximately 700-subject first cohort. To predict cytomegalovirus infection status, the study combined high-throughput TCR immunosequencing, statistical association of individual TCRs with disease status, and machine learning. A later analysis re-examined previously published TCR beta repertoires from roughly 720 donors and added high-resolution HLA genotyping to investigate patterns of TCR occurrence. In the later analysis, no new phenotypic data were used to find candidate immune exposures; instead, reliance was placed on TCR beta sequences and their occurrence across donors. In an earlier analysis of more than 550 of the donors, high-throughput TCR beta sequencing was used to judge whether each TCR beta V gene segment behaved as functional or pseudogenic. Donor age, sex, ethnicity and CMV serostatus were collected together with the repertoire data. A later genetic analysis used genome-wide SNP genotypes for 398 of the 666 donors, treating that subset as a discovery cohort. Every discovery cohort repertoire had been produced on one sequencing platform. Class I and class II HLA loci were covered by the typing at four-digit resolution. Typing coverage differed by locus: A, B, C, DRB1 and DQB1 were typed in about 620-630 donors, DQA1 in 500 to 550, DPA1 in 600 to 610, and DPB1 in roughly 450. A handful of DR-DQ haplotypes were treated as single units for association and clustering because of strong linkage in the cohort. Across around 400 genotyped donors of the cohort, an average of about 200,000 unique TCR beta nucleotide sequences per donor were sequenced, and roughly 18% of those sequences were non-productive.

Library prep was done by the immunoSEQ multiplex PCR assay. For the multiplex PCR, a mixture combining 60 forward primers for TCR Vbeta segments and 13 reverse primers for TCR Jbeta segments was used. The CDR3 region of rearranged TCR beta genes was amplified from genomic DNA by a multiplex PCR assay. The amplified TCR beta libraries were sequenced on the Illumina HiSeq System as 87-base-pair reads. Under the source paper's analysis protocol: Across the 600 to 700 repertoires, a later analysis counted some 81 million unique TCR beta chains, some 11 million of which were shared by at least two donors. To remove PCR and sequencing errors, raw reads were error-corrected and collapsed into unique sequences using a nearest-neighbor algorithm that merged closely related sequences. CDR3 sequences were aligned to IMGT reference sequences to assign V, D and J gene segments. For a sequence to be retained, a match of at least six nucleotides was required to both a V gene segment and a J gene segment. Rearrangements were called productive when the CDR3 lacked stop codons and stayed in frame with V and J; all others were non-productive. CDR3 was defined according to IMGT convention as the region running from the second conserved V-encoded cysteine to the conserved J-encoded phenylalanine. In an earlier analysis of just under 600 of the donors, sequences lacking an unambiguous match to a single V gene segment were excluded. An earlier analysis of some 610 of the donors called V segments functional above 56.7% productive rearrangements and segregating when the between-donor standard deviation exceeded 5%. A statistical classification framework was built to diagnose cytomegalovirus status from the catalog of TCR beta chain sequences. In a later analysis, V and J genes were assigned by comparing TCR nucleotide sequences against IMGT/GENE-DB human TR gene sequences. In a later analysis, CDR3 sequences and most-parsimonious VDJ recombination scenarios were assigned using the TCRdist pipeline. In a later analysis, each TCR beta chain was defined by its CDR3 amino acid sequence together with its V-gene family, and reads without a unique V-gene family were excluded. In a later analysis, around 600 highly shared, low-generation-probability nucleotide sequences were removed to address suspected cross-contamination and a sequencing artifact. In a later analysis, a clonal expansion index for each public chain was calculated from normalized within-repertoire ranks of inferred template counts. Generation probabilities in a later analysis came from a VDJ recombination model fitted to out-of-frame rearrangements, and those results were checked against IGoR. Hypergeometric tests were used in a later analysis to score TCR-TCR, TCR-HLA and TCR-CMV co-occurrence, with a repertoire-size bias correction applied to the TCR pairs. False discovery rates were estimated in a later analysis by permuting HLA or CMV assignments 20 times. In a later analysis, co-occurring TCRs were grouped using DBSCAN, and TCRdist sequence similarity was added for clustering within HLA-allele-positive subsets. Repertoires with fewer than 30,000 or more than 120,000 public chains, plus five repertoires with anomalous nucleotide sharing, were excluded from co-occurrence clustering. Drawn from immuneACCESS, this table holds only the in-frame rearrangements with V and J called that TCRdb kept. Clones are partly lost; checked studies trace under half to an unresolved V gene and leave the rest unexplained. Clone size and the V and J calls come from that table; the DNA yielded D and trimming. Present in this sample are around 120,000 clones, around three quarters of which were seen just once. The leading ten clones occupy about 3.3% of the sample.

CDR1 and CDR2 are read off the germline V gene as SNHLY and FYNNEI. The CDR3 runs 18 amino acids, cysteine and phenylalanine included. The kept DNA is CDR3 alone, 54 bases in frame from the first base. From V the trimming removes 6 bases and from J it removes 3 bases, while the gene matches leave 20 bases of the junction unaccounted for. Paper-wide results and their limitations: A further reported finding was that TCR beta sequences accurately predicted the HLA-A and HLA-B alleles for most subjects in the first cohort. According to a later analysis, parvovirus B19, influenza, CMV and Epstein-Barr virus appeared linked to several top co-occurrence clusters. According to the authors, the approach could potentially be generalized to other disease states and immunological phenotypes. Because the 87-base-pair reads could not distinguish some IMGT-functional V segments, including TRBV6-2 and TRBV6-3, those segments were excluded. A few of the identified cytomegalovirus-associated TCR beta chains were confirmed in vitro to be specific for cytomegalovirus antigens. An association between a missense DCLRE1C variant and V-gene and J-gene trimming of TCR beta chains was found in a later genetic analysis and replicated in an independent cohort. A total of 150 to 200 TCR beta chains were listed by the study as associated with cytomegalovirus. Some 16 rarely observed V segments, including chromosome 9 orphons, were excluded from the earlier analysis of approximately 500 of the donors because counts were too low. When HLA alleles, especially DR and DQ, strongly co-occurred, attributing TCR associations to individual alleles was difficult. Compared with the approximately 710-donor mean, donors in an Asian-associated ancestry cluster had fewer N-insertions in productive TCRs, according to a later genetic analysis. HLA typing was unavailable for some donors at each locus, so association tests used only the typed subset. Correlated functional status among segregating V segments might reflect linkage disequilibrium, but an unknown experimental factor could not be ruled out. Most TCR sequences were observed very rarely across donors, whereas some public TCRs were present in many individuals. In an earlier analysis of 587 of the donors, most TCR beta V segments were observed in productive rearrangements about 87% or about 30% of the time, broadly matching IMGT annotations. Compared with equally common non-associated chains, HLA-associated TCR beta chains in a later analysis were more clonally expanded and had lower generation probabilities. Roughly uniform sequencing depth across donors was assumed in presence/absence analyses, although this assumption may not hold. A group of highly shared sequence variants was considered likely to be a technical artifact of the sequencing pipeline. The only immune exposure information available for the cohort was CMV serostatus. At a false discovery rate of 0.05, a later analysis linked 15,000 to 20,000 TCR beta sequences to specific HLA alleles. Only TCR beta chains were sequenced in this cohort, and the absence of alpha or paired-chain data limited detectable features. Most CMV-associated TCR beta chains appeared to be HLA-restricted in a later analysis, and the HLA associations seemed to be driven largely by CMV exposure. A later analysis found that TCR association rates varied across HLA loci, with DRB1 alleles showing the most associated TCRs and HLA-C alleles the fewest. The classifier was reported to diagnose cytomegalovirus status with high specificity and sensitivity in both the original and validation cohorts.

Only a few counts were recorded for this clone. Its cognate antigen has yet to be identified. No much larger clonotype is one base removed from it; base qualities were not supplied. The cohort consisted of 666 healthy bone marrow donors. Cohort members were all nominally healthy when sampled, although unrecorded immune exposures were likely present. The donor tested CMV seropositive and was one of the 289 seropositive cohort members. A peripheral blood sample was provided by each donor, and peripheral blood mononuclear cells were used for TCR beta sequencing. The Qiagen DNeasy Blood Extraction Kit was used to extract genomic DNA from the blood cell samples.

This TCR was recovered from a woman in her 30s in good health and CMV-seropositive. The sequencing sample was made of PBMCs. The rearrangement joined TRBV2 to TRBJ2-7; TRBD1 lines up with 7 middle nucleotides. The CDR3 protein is CASSEPAWTDRLNYEQYF. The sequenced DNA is TGTGCCAGCAGCGAACCGGCGTGGACGGACAGGCTCAACTACGAGCAGTACTTC.